The 17 T cell receptor beta chains below come from one sample, sequenced in a study of beta chain features in type 1 diabetes. The authors reverse transcribed all of the isolated RNA, so sequencing captured expressed TCRB transcripts. The method was immunoSEQ multiplex PCR; TCRdb's version includes in-frame clones alone and lacks a portion of them. Of 900,000 or so clones listed, roughly a sixth are singletons. The source material was naive CD4+ T cells from blood. These TCRs come from a woman aged 18-35 years in good health.

This clone was seen more than once but under ten times. The DNA of the CDR3 is TGTGCCAGCAGTACGGACGCTCGGGGCGAGCAGTACTTC. It yields the protein CASSTDARGEQYF. The gene calls are TRBV6-4 and TRBJ2-7; tentative D call: TRBD2 (5 bases). V was clipped by 5 bases and J by 6 bases, with 14 bases between them. The CDR3 covers 13 residues. Germline CDR1 reads MRHNA; CDR2 reads SNTAGT.

The rearrangement links TRBV7-8 to TRBJ2-7; D is uncertain. The CDR3 contains 11 residues. V dropped 1 base and J dropped 5 bases, with 3 bases sitting between them. The germline CDR1 and CDR2 sequences are SGHVS and FQNEAQ. CDR3 in DNA: TGTGCCAGCAGCTTAGGGAACGAGCAGTACTTC. The encoded protein is CASSLGNEQYF.

The chain links TRBV6-6 to TRBJ2-7; 7 nucleotides agree with TRBD2. There are 13 residues in the CDR3. Per germline, CDR1 MNHNY and CDR2 SVGAGI (reference sequence). J was trimmed by 2 bases and V by 6 bases; bases with no gene match: 4. The CDR3 protein is CASRASGPYEQYF. The CDR3 DNA reads TGTGCCAGCAGGGCTAGCGGACCCTACGAGCAGTACTTC.

The chain employs TRBV7-9 and TRBJ2-7; no definite D call. The CDR3 has 11 residues. The V end lost 5 bases, the J end lost 12 bases, and 14 bases lay between the germline ends. Germline values: CDR1 SEHNR, CDR2 FQNEAQ (reference sequence). The CDR3 sequence: CASSLGPRWYF. In nucleotides, the CDR3 is TGTGCCAGCAGCCTTGGGCCTAGATGGTACTTC.

V gene TRBV11-2 combines with J gene TRBJ2-5, with TRBD2 matching 10 bases. CDR1 and CDR2 (germline): SGHAT, FQNNGV. This CDR3 is 14 amino acids long. The V gene end was trimmed by 5 bases and the J gene end by 4 bases; junction bases not matched to a gene: 4. In DNA form, the CDR3 reads TGTGCCAGCAGCAGGACTAGCGGAAGAGAGACCCAGTACTTC. Translated: CASSRTSGRETQYF.

Comments on this clone: This CDR3 is also generated by other DNA sequences in the sample. The V and J genes are TRBV7-3 and TRBJ1-1; tentative D call: TRBD1 (5 bases). V lost 4 bases to trimming and J lost 5 bases, with 11 bases between them. This CDR3 has 13 amino acids. Germline CDR1 reads SGHTA; CDR2 reads FQGTGA. Written as DNA, the CDR3 is TGTGCCAGCAGCTCTCAGGGAGATACTGAAGCTTTCTTT. This translates into CASSSQGDTEAFF.

In this sample, this clone turned up a few times. The chain couples TRBV20-1 to TRBJ1-4; D unresolved. Germline-derived CDR1 and CDR2 are DFQATT and SNEGSKA (reference sequence). Trimming took 5 bases from V and 11 from J, leaving 12 bases between them. The CDR3 spans 11 residues. CDR3 residues: CSAPGPEKLFF. In nucleotides, the CDR3 is TGCAGTGCTCCCGGGCCTGAGAAACTGTTTTTT.

The J gene is TRBJ2-5, the V gene TRBV5-4; 14 nucleotides align to TRBD2. With 2 bases clipped from V and 7 bases from J, the junction kept 10 bases outside the gene matches. The germline CDR1 and CDR2 sequences are SGHNT and YYREEE (reference sequence). This CDR3 is built from 17 residues. The CDR3 DNA follows: TGTGCCAGCAGCTTAGACGGGACTAGCGGGAGTCTCGGGACCCAGTACTTC. It translates to CASSLDGTSGSLGTQYF.

This sequence joins TRBV9 and TRBJ2-2; 10 bases fit TRBD2. CDR3 length equals 16 residues. V was clipped by 3 bases and J by 6 bases; unmatched bases: 8. Germline CDR1 and CDR2: SGDLS and YYNGEE. The CDR3 loop reads CASSAASGRRAGELFF. CDR3 sequence (DNA): TGTGCCAGCAGCGCTGCTAGCGGGAGAAGGGCCGGGGAGCTGTTTTTT.

This chain connects TRBV18 to TRBJ2-3; 10 positions agree with TRBD2. V dropped 5 bases and J dropped 6; count of bases not matched to a gene: 8. This CDR3 has 15 amino acids. Germline assignment: CDR1 KGHSH and CDR2 LQKENI. CDR3 region: CASSSLAGAGDTQYF. Here the CDR3 DNA reads TGTGCCAGCTCATCCCTAGCGGGAGCGGGCGATACGCAGTATTTT.

This clone occurred a few times. The V and J genes are TRBV7-2 and TRBJ2-1; TRBD1 agrees at 8 bases. CDR3 length: 17 residues. After removal of 3 bases from V and 0 bases from J, the junction contained 7 bases not matched to a gene. Germline CDR1 and CDR2: SGHTA and FQGNSA. CDR3 bases: TGTGCCAGCAGCTTTCAATCCGGGACAGGCTCCTACAATGAGCAGTTCTTC. Its protein is CASSFQSGTGSYNEQFF.

The count of this clone is one. The V and J genes are TRBV13 and TRBJ2-7; D gene unclear. CDR3 size: 13 residues. Germline lookup yields CDR1 PRHDT and CDR2 FYEKMQ (reference sequence). V dropped 0 bases and J dropped 4 bases, with 7 bases sitting between them. CDR3 DNA: TGTGCCAGCAGCTTAGGCCGCAGATACGAGCAGTACTTC. Translated, it gives CASSLGRRYEQYF.

The rearrangement links TRBV14 to TRBJ1-3; the D is unclear. Trimming removed 1 base at V and 0 bases at J, with 22 bases between. The CDR3 is 20 residues long. Germline V gives CDR1 SGHDN, CDR2 FVKESK. The DNA for the CDR3 is TGTGCCAGCAGCCAAGCCCCTTGGGTGTCAAGGCTTAACTCTGGAAACACCATATATTTT. This codes for CASSQAPWVSRLNSGNTIYF.

This clone was picked up a small number of times. The sample carries other DNA sequences with the same CDR3. The rearrangement joins TRBV25-1 to TRBJ2-7; D is undetermined. The CDR3 contains 11 residues. From germline, CDR1 is MGHDK and CDR2 SYGVNS. V lost 4 bases to trimming and J lost 4 bases, with 5 bases between them. CDR3 in DNA: TGTGCCAGCAGTGCATATTACGAGCAGTACTTC. It translates to CASSAYYEQYF.

This clone was seen a few times. The gene calls are TRBV28 and TRBJ2-7; D perhaps matches TRBD2 (5 bases). The ends were cut back, 5 bases at V and 1 base at J, with 9 bases in the middle. Germline assignment: CDR1 MDHEN and CDR2 SYDVKM. The CDR3 has 13 residues. Here the CDR3 DNA reads TGTGCCAGCAGTGAGGGTCGTTCCTACGAGCAGTACTTC. It yields the protein CASSEGRSYEQYF.

The CDR3 coding sequence is TGTGCCAGCAGCCCGGGGCCGAGGTCCTACAATGAGCAGTTCTTC. Translation: CASSPGPRSYNEQFF. The chain couples TRBV6-1 to TRBJ2-1, with D perhaps matching TRBD1 or TRBD2 (5 bases each). V was clipped by 6 bases and J by 1 base, with 13 bases between them. This CDR3 is built from 15 residues. Germline CDR1 is MNHNS and CDR2 is SASEGT.

There are a few counts of this clone. The chain links TRBV15 to TRBJ2-1; the D is unclear. The CDR3 is 15 amino acids. V was cut by 0 bases and J by 2 bases, with 8 bases left in between. Germline V CDR1 and CDR2: LNHNV, YYDKDF (reference sequence). CDR3 sequence: CATSRDSSPYNEQFF. CDR3 coding DNA: TGTGCCACCAGCAGAGATAGCTCCCCCTACAATGAGCAGTTCTTC.